This TCR beta chain was obtained from a study of blood T cell repertoires in COVID-19. This clone is categorized as medium-sized. The germline gives CDR1 MDHEN, CDR2 SYDVKM. The CDR3 extends over 11 amino acids. The V gene lost 5 bases and the J gene lost 6 bases, with 7 bases spanning the gap. Measured with immunoSEQ multiplex PCR; TCRdb has only the in-frame clones, and not every one. The table has 35,000 to 45,000 clones, more than 75% seen once. This receptor was taken from a man aged 65 to 79 with active or convalescent COVID-19. Sample: peripheral blood. The chain uses TRBV28 and TRBJ1-2, with unresolved D. CDR3 sequence (DNA): TGTGCCAGCAGTACTTTTGATGGCTACACCTTC. It is translated as CASSTFDGYTF.